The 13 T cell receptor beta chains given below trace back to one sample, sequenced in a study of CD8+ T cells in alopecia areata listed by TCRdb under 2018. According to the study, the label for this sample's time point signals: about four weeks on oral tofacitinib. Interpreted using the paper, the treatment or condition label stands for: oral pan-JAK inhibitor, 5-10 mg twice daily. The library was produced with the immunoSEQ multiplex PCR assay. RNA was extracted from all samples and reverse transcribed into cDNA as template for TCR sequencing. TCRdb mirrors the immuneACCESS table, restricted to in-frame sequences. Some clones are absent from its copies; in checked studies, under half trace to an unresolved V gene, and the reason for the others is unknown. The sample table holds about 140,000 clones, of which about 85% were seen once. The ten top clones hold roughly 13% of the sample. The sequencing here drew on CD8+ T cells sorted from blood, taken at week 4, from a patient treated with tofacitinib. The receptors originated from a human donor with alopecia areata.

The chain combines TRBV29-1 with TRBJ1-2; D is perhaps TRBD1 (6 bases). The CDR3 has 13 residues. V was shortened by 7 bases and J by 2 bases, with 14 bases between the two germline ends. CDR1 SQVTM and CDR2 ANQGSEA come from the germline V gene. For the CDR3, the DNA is TGCAGCGCCCACAGGGAATCCAACTATGGCTACACCTTC. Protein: CSAHRESNYGYTF.

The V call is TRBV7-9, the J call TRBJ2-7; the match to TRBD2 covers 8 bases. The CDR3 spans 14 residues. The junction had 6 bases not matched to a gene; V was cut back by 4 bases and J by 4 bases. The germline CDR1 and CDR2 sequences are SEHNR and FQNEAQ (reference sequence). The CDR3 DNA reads TGTGCCAGCAGCTCAGCGGGAGTGGCGTACGAGCAGTACTTC. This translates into CASSSAGVAYEQYF.

The CDR3 sequence: CSALRGDVGGYTF. Written as DNA, the CDR3 is TGCAGCGCCCTACGGGGGGATGTCGGAGGCTACACCTTC. The chain combines TRBV29-1 with TRBJ1-2, with D tentatively TRBD1 (5 bases). The CDR3 consists of 13 residues. Germline V gene lookup returns CDR1 SQVTM and CDR2 ANQGSEA. Trimming left V 7 bases short and J 8 bases short, with 20 bases between.

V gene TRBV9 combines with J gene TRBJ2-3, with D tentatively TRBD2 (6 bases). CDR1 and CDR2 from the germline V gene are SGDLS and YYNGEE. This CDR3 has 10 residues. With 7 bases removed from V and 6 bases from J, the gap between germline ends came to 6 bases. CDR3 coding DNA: TGTGCCAGCGGGGGGGATACGCAGTATTTT. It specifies CASGGDTQYF.

The CDR3 DNA sequence: TGCAGCGTCTACCTCCAGAGCCCTGGGGCCAACGTCCTGACTTTC. This codes for CSVYLQSPGANVLTF. The chain is built from TRBV29-1 and TRBJ2-6; D unresolved. The germline V and J ends were trimmed by 6 bases and 2 bases, with 14 bases remaining between them. Germline V gives CDR1 SQVTM, CDR2 ANQGSEA. This CDR3 comprises 15 residues.

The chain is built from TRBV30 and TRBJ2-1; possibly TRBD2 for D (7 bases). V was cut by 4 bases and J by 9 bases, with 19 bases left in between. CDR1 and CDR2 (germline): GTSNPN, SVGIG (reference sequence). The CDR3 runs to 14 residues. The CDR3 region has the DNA TGTGCCTGGACATTCGGGGGGCTCTTGGGTGAGCAGTTCTTC. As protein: CAWTFGGLLGEQFF.

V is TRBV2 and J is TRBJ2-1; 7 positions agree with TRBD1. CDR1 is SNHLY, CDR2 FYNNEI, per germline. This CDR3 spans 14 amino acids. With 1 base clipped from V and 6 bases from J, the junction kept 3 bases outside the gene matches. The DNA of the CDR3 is TGTGCCAGCAGTGAAGAGGACAGGCCCAATGAGCAGTTCTTC. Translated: CASSEEDRPNEQFF.

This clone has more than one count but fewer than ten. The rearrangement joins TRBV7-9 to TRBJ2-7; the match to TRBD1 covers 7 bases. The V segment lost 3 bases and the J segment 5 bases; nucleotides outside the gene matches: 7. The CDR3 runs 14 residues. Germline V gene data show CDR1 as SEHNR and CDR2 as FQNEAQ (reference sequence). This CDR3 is CASSLGTAGHEQYF. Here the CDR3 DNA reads TGTGCCAGCAGCTTGGGGACAGCTGGCCACGAGCAGTACTTC. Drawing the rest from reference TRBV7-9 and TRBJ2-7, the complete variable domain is DTGVSQNPRHKITKRGQNVTFRCDPISEHNRLYWYRQTLGQGPEFLTYFQNEAQLEKSRLLSDRFSAERPKGSFSTLEIQRTEQGDSAMYLCASSLGTAGHEQYFGPGTRLTVT.

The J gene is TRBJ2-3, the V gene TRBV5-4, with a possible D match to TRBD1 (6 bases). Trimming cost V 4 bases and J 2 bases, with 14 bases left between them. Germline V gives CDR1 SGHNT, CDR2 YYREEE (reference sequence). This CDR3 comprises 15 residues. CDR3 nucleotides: TGTGCCAGCAGCCGTCGTGGGGGCCCCACAGATACGCAGTATTTT. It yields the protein CASSRRGGPTDTQYF.

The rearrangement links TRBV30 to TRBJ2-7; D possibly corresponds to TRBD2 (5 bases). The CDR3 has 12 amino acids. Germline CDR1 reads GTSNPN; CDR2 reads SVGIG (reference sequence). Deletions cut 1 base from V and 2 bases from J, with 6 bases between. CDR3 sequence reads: CAWSAGTYEQYF. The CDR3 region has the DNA TGTGCCTGGAGTGCCGGGACCTACGAGCAGTACTTC. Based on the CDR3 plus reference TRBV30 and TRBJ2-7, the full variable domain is SQTIHQWPATLVQPVGSPLSLECTVEGTSNPNLYWYRQAAGRGLQLLFYSVGIGQISSEVPQNLSASRPQDRQFILSSKKLLLSDSGFYLCAWSAGTYEQYFGPGTRLTVT.

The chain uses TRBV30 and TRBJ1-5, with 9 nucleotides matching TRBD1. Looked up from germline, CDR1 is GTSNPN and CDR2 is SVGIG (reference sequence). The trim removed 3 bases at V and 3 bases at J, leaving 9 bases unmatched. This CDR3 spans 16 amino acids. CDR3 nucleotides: TGTGCCTGGAGCCTTCCGGGACAGGGTTTCAATCAGCCCCAGCATTTT. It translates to CAWSLPGQGFNQPQHF.

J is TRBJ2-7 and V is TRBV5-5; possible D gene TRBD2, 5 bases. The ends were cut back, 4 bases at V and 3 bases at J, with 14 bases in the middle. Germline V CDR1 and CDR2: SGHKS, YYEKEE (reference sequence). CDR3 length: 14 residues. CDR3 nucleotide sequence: TGTGCCAGCAGCCGCGGAGAGGGCGGCTACGAGCAGTACTTC. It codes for CASSRGEGGYEQYF.

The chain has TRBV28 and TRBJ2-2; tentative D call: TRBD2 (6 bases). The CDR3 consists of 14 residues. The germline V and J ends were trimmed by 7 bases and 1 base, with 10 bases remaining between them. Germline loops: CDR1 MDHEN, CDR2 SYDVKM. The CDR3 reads CASMGDWNTGELFF. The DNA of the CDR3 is TGTGCCAGCATGGGGGACTGGAACACCGGGGAGCTGTTTTTT.